A single sample gave rise to the 10 T cell receptor beta chains below, sequenced in a study of cytomegalovirus exposure and HLA in healthy donors. In the PCR, 60 Vbeta and 13 Jbeta primers were used. TCRdb's copy holds only in-frame clones and misses some; the assay was immunoSEQ multiplex PCR. The sample holds roughly 30,000 clones; about 87% are singletons and the top ten take 2.7%. The specimen sequenced was PBMCs. These receptors were collected from a boy between 10 and 17 years old in good health and CMV-seronegative.

This clone was counted a single time. This chain connects TRBV5-1 to TRBJ1-1, with 9 bases that match TRBD1. CDR3 size: 15 residues. CDR1 and CDR2 from the germline V gene are SGHRS and YFSETQ. Unmatched junction bases numbered 15, after V lost 4 bases and J lost 11 bases. In DNA form, the CDR3 reads TGCGCCAGCAGCCCCGGCGCAGGACAGGGGACGGTGGCTTTCTTT. The encoded protein is CASSPGAGQGTVAFF.

The J gene is TRBJ2-7, the V gene TRBV2; D unresolved. The CDR3 spans 12 residues. Per germline, CDR1 SNHLY and CDR2 FYNNEI. V lost 5 bases, J lost 7 bases, and 12 bases lay in between. Written as DNA, the CDR3 is TGTGCCAGCAGTCGGGTTATCTTTGAGCAGTACTTC. It is translated as CASSRVIFEQYF.

The gene calls are TRBV25-1 and TRBJ1-5, with 7 bases lining up with TRBD1. Germline V gene data show CDR1 as MGHDK and CDR2 as SYGVNS. This CDR3 contains 14 residues. V gave up 5 bases and J gave up 5 bases; unmatched junction bases: 6. The CDR3 sequence is CASSLTGNYQPQHF. The CDR3 DNA sequence: TGTGCCAGCAGTTTGACAGGGAACTATCAGCCCCAGCATTTT.

This clone is medium-sized within its sample. The chain couples TRBV5-4 to TRBJ2-3; 7 bases agree with TRBD1. Germline trimming cut 3 bases from V and 1 base from J; bases unmatched to any gene: 5. This CDR3 region has 15 residues. Germline V gene sequence: CDR1 SGHNT, CDR2 YYREEE (reference sequence). CDR3 sequence (DNA): TGTGCCAGCAGCTCTCAAGGGGGCGGCACAGATACGCAGTATTTT. Translated: CASSSQGGGTDTQYF.

The V call is TRBV11-3, the J call TRBJ2-5; TRBD1 might be the D (5 bases). V shed 0 bases and J shed 1 base, with 21 bases lying between them. CDR1 is SGHNT and CDR2 is YENEEA in the germline V gene. This CDR3 spans 19 amino acids. The CDR3 DNA sequence: TGTGCCAGCAGCTTAGATAGATTTCACACCAGGGTCACCCAAGAGACCCAGTACTTC. Protein product: CASSLDRFHTRVTQETQYF. The whole variable domain, filled in from reference TRBV11-3 and TRBJ2-5, reads EAGVVQSPRYKIIEKKQPVAFWCNPISGHNTLYWYLQNLGQGPELLIRYENEEAVDDSQLPKDRFSAERLKGVDSTLKIQPAELGDSAVYLCASSLDRFHTRVTQETQYFGPGTRLLVL.

J is TRBJ1-5 and V is TRBV28; no clear D. From germline, CDR1 is MDHEN and CDR2 SYDVKM. Trimming removed 7 bases at V and 1 base at J, with 8 bases between. CDR3 length equals 13 residues. This chain's CDR3 is CASNAASNQPQHF. The CDR3 DNA follows: TGTGCCAGCAACGCAGCGAGCAATCAGCCCCAGCATTTT.

In its sample, this clone was seen once. The rearrangement links TRBV19 to TRBJ2-1; 7 nucleotides match TRBD1. The germline CDR1 and CDR2 sequences are LNHDA and SQIVND (reference sequence). CDR3 length: 17 amino acids. The ends lost 6 bases at V and 0 bases at J; junction bases unmatched: 11. The CDR3 region has the DNA TGTGCCAGTAGGTACAGGGGCTCGACAAGCTCCTACAATGAGCAGTTCTTC. Translated: CASRYRGSTSSYNEQFF.

This chain joins TRBV6-1 and TRBJ2-7; 7 nucleotides agree with TRBD1. Per the germline V gene, CDR1 is MNHNS and CDR2 is SASEGT. The CDR3 sequence is 14 residues long. Trimming removed 3 bases from V and 5 bases from J; junction bases left unmatched: 7. The CDR3 is CASSEYRGGDEQYF. The CDR3 DNA is TGTGCCAGCAGTGAGTACAGGGGCGGCGACGAGCAGTACTTC.

The rearrangement links TRBV5-6 to TRBJ1-2, with D unresolved. This CDR3 has 16 amino acids. CDR1 is SGHDT, CDR2 YYEEEE, per germline. V lost 0 bases and J 0 bases, leaving 12 bases between the germline ends. CDR3 sequence reads: CASSLGFRAANYGYTF. CDR3 in DNA: TGTGCCAGCAGCTTGGGATTCCGCGCGGCTAACTATGGCTACACCTTC.

The CDR3 nucleotides are TGCGCCAGCAGCACCGGGACAGGGGTAAATAATGAAAAACTGTTTTTT. Amino acid sequence: CASSTGTGVNNEKLFF. The chain combines TRBV5-1 with TRBJ1-4; 10 positions match TRBD1. V was pared by 4 bases and J by 4 bases, with 7 bases of the junction left unmatched. The CDR3 has 16 amino acids. The germline V gene has CDR1 SGHRS and CDR2 YFSETQ.